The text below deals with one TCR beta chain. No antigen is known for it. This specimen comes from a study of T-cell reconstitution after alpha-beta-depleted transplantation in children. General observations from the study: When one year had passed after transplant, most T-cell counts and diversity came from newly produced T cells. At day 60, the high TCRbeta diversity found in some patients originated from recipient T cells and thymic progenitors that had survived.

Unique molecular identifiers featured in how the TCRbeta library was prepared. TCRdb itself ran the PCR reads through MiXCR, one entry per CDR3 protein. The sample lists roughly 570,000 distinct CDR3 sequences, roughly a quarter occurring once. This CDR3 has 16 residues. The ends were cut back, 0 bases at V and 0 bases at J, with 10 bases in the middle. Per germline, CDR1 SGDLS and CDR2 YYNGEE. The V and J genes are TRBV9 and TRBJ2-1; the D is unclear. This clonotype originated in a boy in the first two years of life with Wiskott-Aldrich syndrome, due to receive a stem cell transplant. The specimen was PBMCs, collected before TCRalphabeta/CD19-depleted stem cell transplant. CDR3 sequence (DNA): TGTGCCAGCAGCGTAGGAGACCCAAACTCCTACAATGAGCAGTTCTTC. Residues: CASSVGDPNSYNEQFF.